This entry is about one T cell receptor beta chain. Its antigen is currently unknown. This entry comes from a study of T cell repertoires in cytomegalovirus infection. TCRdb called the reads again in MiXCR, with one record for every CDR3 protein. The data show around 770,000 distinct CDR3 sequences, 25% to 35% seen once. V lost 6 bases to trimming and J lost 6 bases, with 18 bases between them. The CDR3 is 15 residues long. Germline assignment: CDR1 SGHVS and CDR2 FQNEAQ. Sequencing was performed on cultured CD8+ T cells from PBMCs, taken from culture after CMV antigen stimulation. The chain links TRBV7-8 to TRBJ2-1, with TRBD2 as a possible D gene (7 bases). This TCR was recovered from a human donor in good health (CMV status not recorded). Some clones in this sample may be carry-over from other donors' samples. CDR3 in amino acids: CASSNWGGGPNEQFF. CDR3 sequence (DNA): TGTGCCAGCAGTAACTGGGGGGGGGGCCCCAATGAGCAGTTCTTC.